Shown below are 23 T cell receptor beta chains from a single sample sequenced in a study of chemoradiotherapy in HPV16-positive cancers. Produced via immunoSEQ multiplex PCR; TCRdb's table is partial and in-frame only. This sample has 650 to 800 clones, with 55% to 75% found just once. Sequenced here: tumor tissue, sampled from a patient who underwent chemoradiotherapy. Receptors were obtained from a human donor with HPV-associated anogenital cancer.

The rearrangement joins TRBV5-1 to TRBJ1-1; TRBD1 agrees at 10 bases. The length of the CDR3 is 14 residues. CDR1 is SGHRS and CDR2 is YFSETQ in the germline V gene. The V gene end was trimmed by 4 bases and the J gene end by 4 bases; junction bases not matched to a gene: 4. The CDR3 protein is CASSRDRGFTEAFF. CDR3 coding DNA: TGCGCCAGCAGCCGGGACAGGGGATTCACTGAAGCTTTCTTT.

The V call is TRBV7-9, the J call TRBJ2-5; D perhaps matches TRBD2 (7 bases). Trimming removed 2 bases at V and 2 bases at J, with 15 bases between. CDR1 and CDR2 (germline): SEHNR, FQNEAQ (reference sequence). The CDR3 is 16 amino acids. The CDR3 DNA is TGTGCCAGCAGCTTAAAGGGGGACTACCCGCAAGAGACCCAGTACTTC. Translation: CASSLKGDYPQETQYF. Full variable domain (outside the CDR3, taken from reference TRBV7-9 and TRBJ2-5): DTGVSQNPRHKITKRGQNVTFRCDPISEHNRLYWYRQTLGQGPEFLTYFQNEAQLEKSRLLSDRFSAERPKGSFSTLEIQRTEQGDSAMYLCASSLKGDYPQETQYFGPGTRLLVL.

The rearrangement links TRBV27 to TRBJ2-2, with 7 positions matching TRBD1. Germline V gene data show CDR1 as MNHEY and CDR2 as SMNVEV (reference sequence). CDR3 length: 16 residues. The trim removed 3 bases at V and 3 bases at J, leaving 7 bases unmatched. CDR3 in amino acids: CASSFKQGIDTGELFF. CDR3 in DNA: TGTGCCAGCAGTTTCAAACAGGGGATCGACACCGGGGAGCTGTTTTTT.

The V and J genes are TRBV28 and TRBJ1-4, with 9 bases aligning to TRBD1. Per the germline V gene, CDR1 is MDHEN and CDR2 is SYDVKM. The V gene end was trimmed by 6 bases and the J gene end by 5 bases; junction bases not matched to a gene: 10. This CDR3 is built from 16 residues. The DNA for the CDR3 is TGTGCCAGCAGGTTCCGCCGACAGGGGGGCAATGAAAAACTGTTTTTT. Its translation is CASRFRRQGGNEKLFF.

The chain links TRBV28 to TRBJ2-7; the D call may be TRBD1 or TRBD2 (5 bases each). V was pared by 5 bases and J by 2 bases, with 13 bases between. The CDR3 extends over 14 amino acids. Germline values: CDR1 MDHEN, CDR2 SYDVKM. In nucleotides, the CDR3 is TGTGCCAGCAGTCCGGGACCAAGAGCCTACGAGCAGTACTTC. The encoded protein is CASSPGPRAYEQYF.

This clone has only a few counts. The rearrangement joins TRBV5-1 to TRBJ2-2; no clear D. The CDR3 runs to 13 residues. CDR1 is SGHRS, CDR2 YFSETQ, per germline. The V end was cut by 1 base, the J end by 5 bases, with 6 bases between. The CDR3 is CASSLTGTGELFF. CDR3 nucleotides: TGCGCCAGCAGCTTGACCGGGACCGGGGAGCTGTTTTTT.

The J gene is TRBJ1-4, the V gene TRBV27; D gene uncertain. The CDR3 runs to 15 residues. V was cut by 4 bases and J by 3 bases, with 12 bases left in between. Germline CDR1 MNHEY, CDR2 SMNVEV (reference sequence). The CDR3 reads CASSSGETANEKLFF. CDR3 sequence (DNA): TGTGCCAGCAGTTCTGGGGAGACGGCTAATGAAAAACTGTTTTTT.

The table lists this clone with a few counts. The chain links TRBV7-9 to TRBJ2-4, with 8 bases that match TRBD1. With V trimmed by 4 bases and J by 6 bases, 2 bases remained unmatched. This CDR3 has 13 amino acids. Germline V CDR1 and CDR2: SEHNR, FQNEAQ (reference sequence). The CDR3 loop is CASSYDRGNIQYF. The CDR3 DNA is TGTGCCAGCAGCTACGACAGGGGAAACATTCAGTACTTC.

The chain combines TRBV11-2 with TRBJ1-5; D might be TRBD1 (5 bases). Germline CDR1 and CDR2: SGHAT and FQNNGV. Trimming removed 2 bases at V and 4 bases at J, with 12 bases between. This CDR3 spans 15 amino acids. CDR3 loop: CASSLNGAANQPQHF. DNA of the CDR3: TGTGCCAGCAGCTTAAACGGGGCGGCTAATCAGCCCCAGCATTTT.

The genes are TRBV11-2 and TRBJ2-7, with D tentatively TRBD1 (5 bases). V was shortened by 2 bases and J by 2 bases, with 10 bases between the two germline ends. The germline gives CDR1 SGHAT, CDR2 FQNNGV. CDR3 length: 14 residues. CDR3 residues: CASSLTTVPYEQYF. CDR3 bases: TGTGCCAGCAGCTTAACGACAGTTCCCTACGAGCAGTACTTC. The full variable domain, its missing parts supplied by reference TRBV11-2 and TRBJ2-7, is EAGVAQSPRYKIIEKRQSVAFWCNPISGHATLYWYQQILGQGPKLLIQFQNNGVVDDSQLPKDRFSAERLKGVDSTLKIQPAKLEDSAVYLCASSLTTVPYEQYFGPGTRLTVT.

The V call is TRBV27, the J call TRBJ1-1, with D hard to call. Germline V gene data show CDR1 as MNHEY and CDR2 as SMNVEV (reference sequence). V shed 8 bases and J shed 6 bases, with 16 bases lying between them. The CDR3 is made up of 13 amino acids. The CDR3 reads CASRVTMRSEAFF. CDR3 nucleotide sequence: TGTGCCAGCCGTGTCACAATGAGGTCTGAAGCTTTCTTT.

The V gene is TRBV15, the J gene TRBJ1-1; TRBD1 might be the D (5 bases). This CDR3 has 14 residues. Germline V gene lookup returns CDR1 LNHNV and CDR2 YYDKDF (reference sequence). Trimming took off 5 bases at V and 2 bases at J, with 12 bases between the two ends. CDR3 sequence reads: CATSRDGSNTEAFF. Written as DNA, the CDR3 is TGTGCCACCAGCCGGGACGGGAGTAACACTGAAGCTTTCTTT.

The rearrangement links TRBV7-2 to TRBJ1-6, with D possibly being TRBD1 (6 bases). The CDR3 has 16 amino acids. Germline CDR1 SGHTA, CDR2 FQGNSA. Trimming took off 4 bases at V and 0 bases at J, with 10 bases between the two ends. The CDR3, as DNA: TGTGCCAGCAGCTACAGGGCCAGCTCCTATAATTCACCCCTCCACTTT. It encodes CASSYRASSYNSPLHF.

With respect to this clone: It is likely a read error, because the conserved phenylalanine at the end of the CDR3 is missing. The V and J genes are TRBV28 and TRBJ1-4; unclear D gene. Trimming cost V 11 bases and J 0 bases, with 13 bases left between them. Per the germline V gene, CDR1 is MDHEN and CDR2 is SYDVKM. There are 14 residues in the CDR3. The CDR3 DNA sequence: TGTGCCGCCCGGACCGGGACAACTAATGAAAAACTGTTTTGT. Translating it yields CAARTGTTNEKLFC.

J is TRBJ1-1 and V is TRBV10-3, with a weak D call TRBD1 (5 bases). This CDR3 spans 16 amino acids. Germline V lookup: CDR1 ENHRY, CDR2 SYGVKD. Trimming pared 0 bases from V and 3 bases from J, leaving 14 bases between. This chain's CDR3 is CAISESMGGTHTEAFF. CDR3 DNA: TGTGCCATCAGTGAGTCGATGGGGGGGACCCACACTGAAGCTTTCTTT.

The chain uses TRBV7-2 and TRBJ2-5, with 7 nucleotides matching TRBD2. CDR1 SGHTA and CDR2 FQGNSA come from the germline V gene. This CDR3 has 14 residues. V lost 5 bases and J lost 1; bases outside the gene matches: 4. The chain's CDR3 is CASSARGGQETQYF. CDR3 bases: TGTGCCAGCAGCGCTCGCGGGGGCCAAGAGACCCAGTACTTC.

The chain uses TRBV4-1 and TRBJ2-3, with 7 bases lining up with TRBD2. Per germline, CDR1 MGHRA and CDR2 YSYEKL. The CDR3 runs 15 residues. J was trimmed by 3 bases and V by 0 bases; bases with no gene match: 3. The CDR3 loop is CASSQDREGTDTQYF. CDR3 nucleotides: TGCGCCAGCAGCCAAGACAGGGAGGGGACAGATACGCAGTATTTT.

The gene calls are TRBV18 and TRBJ1-1; D remains ambiguous. There are 14 residues in the CDR3. CDR1 is KGHSH and CDR2 is LQKENI in the germline V gene. V lost 2 bases to trimming and J lost 11 bases, with 18 bases between them. The CDR3 loop is CASSPMVGGVSAFF. CDR3 in DNA: TGTGCCAGCTCACCAATGGTGGGTGGCGTAAGTGCTTTCTTT.

This chain uses TRBV15 with TRBJ2-5, with D hard to call. CDR1 and CDR2 from the germline V gene are LNHNV and YYDKDF (reference sequence). The V gene lost 0 bases and the J gene lost 1 base, with 9 bases spanning the gap. The CDR3 has 15 residues. The CDR3 sequence: CATSRDPGPQETQYF. DNA for the CDR3: TGTGCCACCAGCAGAGATCCAGGACCCCAAGAGACCCAGTACTTC.

The V gene is TRBV4-1, the J gene TRBJ1-5; D may be TRBD1 (5 bases). V shed 0 bases and J shed 9 bases, with 18 bases lying between them. Germline CDR1 MGHRA, CDR2 YSYEKL. This CDR3 is built from 16 residues. CDR3 protein: CASSQDYAGPIMPQHF. In DNA form, the CDR3 reads TGCGCCAGCAGCCAAGATTACGCAGGGCCTATAATGCCCCAGCATTTT.

The V call is TRBV2, the J call TRBJ1-5; the match to TRBD1 covers 9 bases. From germline, CDR1 is SNHLY and CDR2 FYNNEI. This CDR3 is built from 14 residues. V lost 3 bases to trimming and J lost 7 bases; unmatched junction nucleotides: 4. The CDR3 DNA follows: TGTGCCAGCAGTGAGGGACAGGGAGGACAGCCCCAGCATTTT. Translated: CASSEGQGGQPQHF.

This chain connects TRBV28 to TRBJ1-2; 8 bases fit TRBD1. V shed 4 bases and J 4 bases; nucleotides not matched to a gene: 5. The CDR3 length is 14 residues. In germline, CDR1 is MDHEN, CDR2 SYDVKM. The CDR3 here is CASSYTTGAYGYTF. The CDR3 DNA sequence: TGTGCCAGCAGTTACACGACAGGGGCCTATGGCTACACCTTC.

The gene calls are TRBV4-2 and TRBJ2-1; D might be TRBD1 (6 bases). Germline values: CDR1 LGHNA, CDR2 YNFKEQ. Trimming cost V 2 bases and J 4 bases, with 9 bases left between them. The CDR3 consists of 14 residues. This chain's CDR3 is CASSQRGTYNEQFF. In DNA, the CDR3 is TGTGCCAGCAGCCAAAGGGGGACATACAATGAGCAGTTCTTC.